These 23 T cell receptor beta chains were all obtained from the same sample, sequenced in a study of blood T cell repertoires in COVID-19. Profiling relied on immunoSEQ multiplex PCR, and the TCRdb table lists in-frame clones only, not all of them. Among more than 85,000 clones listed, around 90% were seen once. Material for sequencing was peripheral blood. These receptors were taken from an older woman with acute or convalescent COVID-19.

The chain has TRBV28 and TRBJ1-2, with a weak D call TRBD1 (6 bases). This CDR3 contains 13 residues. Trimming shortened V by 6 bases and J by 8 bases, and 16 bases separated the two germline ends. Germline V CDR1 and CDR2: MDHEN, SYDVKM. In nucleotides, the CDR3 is TGTGCCAGCAGGGGCCTCACAGGGTACGGCTACACCTTC. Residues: CASRGLTGYGYTF.

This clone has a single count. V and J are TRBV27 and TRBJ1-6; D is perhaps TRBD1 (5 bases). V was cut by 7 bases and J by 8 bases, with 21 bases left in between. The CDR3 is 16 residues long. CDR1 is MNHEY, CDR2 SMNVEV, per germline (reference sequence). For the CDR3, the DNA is TGTGCCAGCACCCGATCGGGGGAAGGGCGTTATTCACCCCTCCACTTT. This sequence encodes CASTRSGEGRYSPLHF.

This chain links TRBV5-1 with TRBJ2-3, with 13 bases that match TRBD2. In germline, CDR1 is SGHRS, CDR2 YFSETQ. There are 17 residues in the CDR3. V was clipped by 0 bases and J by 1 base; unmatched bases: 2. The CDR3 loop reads CASSLGTSGGRTDTQYF. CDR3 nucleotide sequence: TGCGCCAGCAGCTTGGGGACTAGCGGGGGACGCACAGATACGCAGTATTTT.

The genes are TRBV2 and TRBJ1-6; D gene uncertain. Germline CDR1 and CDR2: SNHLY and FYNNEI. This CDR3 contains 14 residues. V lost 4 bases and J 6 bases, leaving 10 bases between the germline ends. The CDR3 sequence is CASSVTQVNSPLHF. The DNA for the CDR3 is TGTGCCAGCAGTGTTACGCAGGTTAATTCACCCCTCCACTTT.

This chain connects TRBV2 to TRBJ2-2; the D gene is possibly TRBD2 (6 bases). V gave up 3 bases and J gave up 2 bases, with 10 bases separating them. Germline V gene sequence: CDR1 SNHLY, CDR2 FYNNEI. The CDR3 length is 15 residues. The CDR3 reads CASSETSSNTGELFF. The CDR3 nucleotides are TGTGCCAGCAGTGAGACTAGTAGTAACACCGGGGAGCTGTTTTTT.

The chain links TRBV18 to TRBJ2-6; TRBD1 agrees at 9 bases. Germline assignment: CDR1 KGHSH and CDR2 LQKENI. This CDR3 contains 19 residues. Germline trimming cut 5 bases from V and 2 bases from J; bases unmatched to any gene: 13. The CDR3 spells CASSLSPGTGIAGANVLTF. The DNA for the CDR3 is TGTGCCAGCTCATTATCACCCGGGACAGGGATCGCTGGGGCCAACGTCCTGACTTTC.

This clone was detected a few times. The CDR3 DNA reads as TGCGCCAGCAGCTTGGACGGGACAGTAATTACTGAAGCTTTCTTT. Translating it yields CASSLDGTVITEAFF. This sequence joins TRBV5-1 and TRBJ1-1; 7 bases agree with TRBD1. CDR1 and CDR2 (germline): SGHRS, YFSETQ. The junction had 7 bases not matched to a gene; V was cut back by 0 bases and J by 5 bases. CDR3 length: 15 residues.

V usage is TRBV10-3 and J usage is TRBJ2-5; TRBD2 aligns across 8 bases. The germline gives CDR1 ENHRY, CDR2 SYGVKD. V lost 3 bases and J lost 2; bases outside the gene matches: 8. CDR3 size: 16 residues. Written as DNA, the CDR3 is TGTGCCATCAGTGAATCAGCGGGGGCCCTTCAAGAGACCCAGTACTTC. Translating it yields CAISESAGALQETQYF.

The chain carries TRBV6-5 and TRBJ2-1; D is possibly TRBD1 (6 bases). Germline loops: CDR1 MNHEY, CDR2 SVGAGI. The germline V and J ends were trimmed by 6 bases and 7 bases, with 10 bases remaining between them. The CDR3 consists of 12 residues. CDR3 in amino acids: CASSRGGNEQFF. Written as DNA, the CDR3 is TGTGCCAGCAGCAGGGGCGGGAATGAGCAGTTCTTC.

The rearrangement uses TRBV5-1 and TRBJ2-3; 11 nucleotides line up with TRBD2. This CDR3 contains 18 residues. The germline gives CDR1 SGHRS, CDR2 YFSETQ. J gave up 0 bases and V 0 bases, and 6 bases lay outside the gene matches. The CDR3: CASSLGTGTSGSTDTQYF. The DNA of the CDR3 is TGCGCCAGCAGCTTGGGAACAGGGACTAGCGGTAGCACAGATACGCAGTATTTT.

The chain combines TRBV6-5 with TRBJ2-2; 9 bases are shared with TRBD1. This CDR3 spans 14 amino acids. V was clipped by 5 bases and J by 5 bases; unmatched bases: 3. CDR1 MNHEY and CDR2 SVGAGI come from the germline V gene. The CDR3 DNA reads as TGTGCCAGCAGTACGGGACAGGGAACCGGGGAGCTGTTTTTT. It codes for CASSTGQGTGELFF.

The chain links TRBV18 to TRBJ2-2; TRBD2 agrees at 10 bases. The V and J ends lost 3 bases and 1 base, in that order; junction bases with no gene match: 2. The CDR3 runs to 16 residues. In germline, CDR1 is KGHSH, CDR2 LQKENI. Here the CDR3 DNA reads TGTGCCAGCTCACCTACTAGCGGGATGAACACCGGGGAGCTGTTTTTT. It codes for CASSPTSGMNTGELFF.

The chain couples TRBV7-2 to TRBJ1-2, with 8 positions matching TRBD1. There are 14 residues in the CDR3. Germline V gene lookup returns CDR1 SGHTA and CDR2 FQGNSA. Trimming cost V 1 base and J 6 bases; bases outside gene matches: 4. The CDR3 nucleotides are TGTGCCAGCAGCTTAGGGGACAGGAGCAATGGCTACACCTTC. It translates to CASSLGDRSNGYTF. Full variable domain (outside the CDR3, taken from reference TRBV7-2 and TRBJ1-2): GAGVSQSPSNKVTEKGKDVELRCDPISGHTALYWYRQSLGQGLEFLIYFQGNSAPDKSGLPSDRFSAERTGGSVSTLTIQRTQQEDSAVYLCASSLGDRSNGYTFGSGTRLTVV.

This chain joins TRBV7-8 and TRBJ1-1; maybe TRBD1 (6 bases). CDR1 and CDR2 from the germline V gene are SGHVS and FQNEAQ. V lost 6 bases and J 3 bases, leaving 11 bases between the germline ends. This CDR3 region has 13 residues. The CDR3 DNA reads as TGTGCCAGCAGGTCAACAGGGTACACTGAAGCTTTCTTT. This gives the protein CASRSTGYTEAFF.

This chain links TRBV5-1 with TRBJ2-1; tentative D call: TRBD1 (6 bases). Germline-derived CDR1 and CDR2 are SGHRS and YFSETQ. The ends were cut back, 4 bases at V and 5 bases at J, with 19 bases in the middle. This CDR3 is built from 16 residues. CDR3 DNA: TGCGCCAGCAGCCCGTCGTCAGGGGAGAGGAACAATGAGCAGTTCTTC. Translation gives CASSPSSGERNNEQFF.

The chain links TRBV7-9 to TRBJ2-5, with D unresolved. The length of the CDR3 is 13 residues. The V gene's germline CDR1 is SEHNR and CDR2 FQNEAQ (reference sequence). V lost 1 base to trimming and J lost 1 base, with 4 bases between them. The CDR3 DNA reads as TGTGCCAGCAGCTTAGTGAGCCAAGAGACCCAGTACTTC. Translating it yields CASSLVSQETQYF.

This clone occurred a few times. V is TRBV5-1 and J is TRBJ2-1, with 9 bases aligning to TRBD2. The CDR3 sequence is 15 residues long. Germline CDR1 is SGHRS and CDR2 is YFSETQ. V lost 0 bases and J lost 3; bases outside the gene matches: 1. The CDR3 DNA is TGCGCCAGCAGCTTGGCTAGCGGGGTCTACAATGAGCAGTTCTTC. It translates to CASSLASGVYNEQFF.

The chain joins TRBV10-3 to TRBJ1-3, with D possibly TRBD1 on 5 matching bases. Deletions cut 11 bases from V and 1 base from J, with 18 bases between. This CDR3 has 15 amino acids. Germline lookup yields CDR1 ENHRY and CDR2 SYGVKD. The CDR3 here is CAASRGDTSGNTIYF. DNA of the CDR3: TGTGCCGCGTCTAGGGGCGACACTTCTGGAAACACCATATATTTT.

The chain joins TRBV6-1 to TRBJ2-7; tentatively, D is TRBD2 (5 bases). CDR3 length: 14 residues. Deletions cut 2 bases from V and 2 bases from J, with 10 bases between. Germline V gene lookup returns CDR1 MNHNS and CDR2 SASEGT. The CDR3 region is CASSELTTPYEQYV. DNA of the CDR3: TGTGCCAGCAGTGAATTGACTACACCCTACGAGCAGTACGTC.

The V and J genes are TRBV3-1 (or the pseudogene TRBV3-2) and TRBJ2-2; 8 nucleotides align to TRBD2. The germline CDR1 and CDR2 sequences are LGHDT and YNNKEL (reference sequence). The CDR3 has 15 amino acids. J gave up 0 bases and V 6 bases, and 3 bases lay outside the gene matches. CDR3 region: CASSSSGPNTGELFF. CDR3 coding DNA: TGTGCCAGCAGTTCTAGCGGGCCGAACACCGGGGAGCTGTTTTTT.

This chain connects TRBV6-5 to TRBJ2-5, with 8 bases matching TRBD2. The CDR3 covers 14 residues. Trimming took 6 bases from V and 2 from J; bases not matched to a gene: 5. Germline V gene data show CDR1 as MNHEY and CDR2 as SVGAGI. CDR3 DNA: TGTGCCAGCAGCCCGGGACTAGATCAAGAGACCCAGTACTTC. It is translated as CASSPGLDQETQYF.

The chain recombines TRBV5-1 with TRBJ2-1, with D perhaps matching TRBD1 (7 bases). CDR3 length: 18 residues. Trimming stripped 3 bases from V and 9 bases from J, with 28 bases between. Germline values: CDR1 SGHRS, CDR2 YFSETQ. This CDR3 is CASSSIKWGDSLFGEQFF. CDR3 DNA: TGCGCCAGCAGCTCCATCAAGTGGGGGGACAGCTTGTTCGGTGAGCAGTTCTTC. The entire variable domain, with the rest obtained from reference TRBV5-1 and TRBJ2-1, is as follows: KAGVTQTPRYLIKTRGQQVTLSCSPISGHRSVSWYQQTPGQGLQFLFEYFSETQRNKGNFPGRFSGRQFSNSRSEMNVSTLELGDSALYLCASSSIKWGDSLFGEQFFGPGTRLTVL.

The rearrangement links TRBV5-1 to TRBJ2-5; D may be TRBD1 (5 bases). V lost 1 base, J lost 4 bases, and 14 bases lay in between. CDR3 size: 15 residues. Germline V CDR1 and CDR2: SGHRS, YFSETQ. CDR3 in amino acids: CASSLSWGSRETQYF. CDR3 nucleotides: TGCGCCAGCAGCTTGTCGTGGGGCTCGAGAGAGACCCAGTACTTC.